Listed below are T cell receptor beta chains from one sample, sequenced in a study of metastatic and nonmetastatic thyroid tumors. TCRdb redid the clone calls on the PCR reads using MiXCR. The sample lists tens of thousands of clones; 12% were seen once. Sequencing was carried out using tumor tissue. All receptors derive from a female donor with papillary thyroid cancer or a benign thyroid nodule (not recorded which). Some clones in this sample may be carry-over from other donors' samples. The CDR3 runs from the conserved cysteine through the conserved F or W. The D gene is left open where the match is weak. The size of a clone is reported for some rows only, either as once, few or many, or as a class for expanded clones.

>TRBJ2-7|TRBD2|many|TRBV3-1
TGTGCCAGCAGCCCTCGGGGGGTGGGGCTGGAGCAGTACTTC
CASSPRGVGLEQYF
>TRBJ2-7|TRBD2|many|TRBV28
TGTGCCAGCAGTGGGACTAGCGGGAGGGCCTACGAGCAGTACTTC
CASSGTSGRAYEQYF
>TRBJ2-2|TRBD2|few|TRBV6-6
TGTGCCAGCATCCTCGGCCTAGCGGGAGTGCGTAGCACCGGGGAGCTGTTTTTT
CASILGLAGVRSTGELFF
>TRBJ2-5|.|many|TRBV15
TGTGCCACCAGCAGAGATCAATCAGGTGGCGGGGAGACCCAGTACTTC
CATSRDQSGGGETQYF
>TRBJ1-2|TRBD1|many|TRBV7-3
TGTGCCAGCAGCCCGTTGATCCCGATCCCCACCGGGACAGCTGGCTATGGCTACACCTTC
CASSPLIPIPTGTAGYGYTF
>TRBJ2-1|.|few|TRBV6-1
TGTGCCAGCATCGTAGCGGGACAGGGCAGTGAGCAGTTCTTC
CASIVAGQGSEQFF
>TRBJ2-2|TRBD2|.|TRBV11-2
TGTGCCAGCATCCTGACTAGCGGGGGGAACACCGGGGAGCTGTTTTTT
CASILTSGGNTGELFF
>TRBJ2-5|TRBD1|many|TRBV11-3
TGTGCCAGCAGCTCGACAGGGTGGGAGACCCAGTACTTC
CASSSTGWETQYF
>TRBJ2-3|.|.|TRBV29-1
TGCAGCGTCAAATTCGGTTCAGATACGCAGTATTTT
CSVKFGSDTQYF
>TRBJ2-6|.|many|TRBV9
TGTGCCAGCAGCGTAGCTGGGGCCAACGTCCTGACTTTC
CASSVAGANVLTF
>TRBJ2-3|TRBD1|many|TRBV11-2
TGTGCCAGCAGCTGGACAGGGGATACGCAGTATTTT
CASSWTGDTQYF
>TRBJ2-4|.|many|TRBV19
TGTGCCAGTAGTAAGGGGCCGGGTTCCAAAAACATTCAGTACTTC
CASSKGPGSKNIQYF
>TRBJ2-3|TRBD2|many|TRBV11-3
TGTGCCAGCAGCTCAGACCGGACTAGCGGGTTAGATACGCAGTATTTT
CASSSDRTSGLDTQYF
>TRBJ2-1|.|many|TRBV5-1
TGCGCCAGCAGCTTGGCCGAGGGCTCCTACAATGAGCAGTTCTTC
CASSLAEGSYNEQFF
>TRBJ2-3|TRBD1|many|TRBV30
TGTGCCTGGAGTGTTCCGGACAGGGTTGGAGATACGCAGTATTTT
CAWSVPDRVGDTQYF
>TRBJ1-1|.|many|TRBV7-2
TGTGCCAGCAGCTTAGTTGGGGGAATGAACACTGAAGCTTTCTTT
CASSLVGGMNTEAFF
>TRBJ2-2|.|few|TRBV4-1
TGCGCCAGCAGCCAACCCCTAGGCGGGGAGCTGTTTTTT
CASSQPLGGELFF
>TRBJ2-7|.|many|TRBV28
TGTGCCAGCAGTTTTCACGGGACCTCCTACGAGCAGTACTTC
CASSFHGTSYEQYF
>TRBJ2-1|TRBD2|many|TRBV7-8
TGTGCCAGCAGCTCCCTGACTAGCGGGAGGAATGAGCAGTTCTTC
CASSSLTSGRNEQFF
>TRBJ2-1|.|many|TRBV7-9
TGTGCCAGCAGCCAATGGGGAACTGAGCAGTTCTTC
CASSQWGTEQFF
>TRBJ2-1|.|.|TRBV11-1
TGTGCCAGCAGCCCGGCGCCCCCAGGGGCGCGGTACAATGAGCAGTTATTC
CASSPAPPGARYNEQLF
>TRBJ2-5|TRBD1|many|TRBV20-1
TGCAGTGCTACCAACCGGGACAGAAGTCCAGAGACCCAGTACTTC
CSATNRDRSPETQYF
>TRBJ2-5|TRBD1|many|TRBV11-2
TGTGCCAGCAGCTTAGTGGGGACAGTCCAAGAGACCCAGTACTTC
CASSLVGTVQETQYF
>TRBJ2-5|.|many|TRBV7-2
TGTGCCAGCAGCTTATCGAGGGTACAAGAGACCCAGTACTTC
CASSLSRVQETQYF
>TRBJ2-1|TRBD1|many|TRBV20-1
TGCAGTTTCACGCGGGCAGGGGGCTACAATGAGCAGTTCTTC
CSFTRAGGYNEQFF
>TRBJ2-7|.|few|TRBV12-3/TRBV12-4
TGTGCCAGCAGCCTCACCCCGAAAGGGACCTACGAGCGGTACTTC
CASSLTPKGTYERYF
>TRBJ2-2|.|.|TRBV11-2
TGTGCCAGCAGCTGGGGACGGGCCACCGGGGAGCTGTTTTTT
CASSWGRATGELFF
>TRBJ2-5|TRBD2|many|TRBV9
TGTGCCAGCAGTGGGGGGGGACAAGAGACCCAGTACTTC
CASSGGGQETQYF
>TRBJ2-3|TRBD2|many|TRBV20-1
TGCAGTGTTCTGTGGGAACGGGAGGTCACAGATACGCAGTATTTT
CSVLWEREVTDTQYF
>TRBJ2-5|TRBD1|many|TRBV20-1
TGCAGTGCTAGTGCAGGGGGAAATCTACAAGAGACCCAGTACTTC
CSASAGGNLQETQYF
>TRBJ2-7|TRBD2|many|TRBV12-3/TRBV12-4
TGTGCCAGCAGTCCCTGGGGACTAGCGGGGTACGAGCAGTACTTC
CASSPWGLAGYEQYF
>TRBJ1-6|TRBD1|many|TRBV11-2
TGTGCCAGCAGCTCCGGGTGGGGACAGGGAAATTCACCCCTCCACTTT
CASSSGWGQGNSPLHF
>TRBJ2-7|.|.|TRBV10-1
TGCGCCAGCAGAGGGTTCTGTGGGATTCTATGCGTGCATTACTTC
CASRGFCGILCVHYF
>TRBJ1-4|.|many|TRBV9
TGTGCCAGCAGCGGGTCTAAGCCAGGCTATGAAAAACTGTTTTTT
CASSGSKPGYEKLFF
>TRBJ2-2|.|many|TRBV5-6
TGTGCCAGCAGCTTCCCGACGAGCGGGGAGCTGTTTTTT
CASSFPTSGELFF
>TRBJ1-1|.|few|TRBV24-1
TGTGCCACCAGTGACTCAGGGGTTCCTACTTTCTTT
CATSDSGVPTFF
>TRBJ2-7|.|many|TRBV6-6
TGTGCCAGCAGTTACTCTAGGGACGGATCCTACGAGCAGTACTTC
CASSYSRDGSYEQYF
>TRBJ2-3|.|many|TRBV20-1
TGCAGTGCTAGCCACACAGGGCCATCAAGCACAGATACGCAGTATTTT
CSASHTGPSSTDTQYF
>TRBJ2-4|TRBD1|few|TRBV20-1
TGCAGTGCTAGCAACAGGGGCTTAAACATTCAGTACTTC
CSASNRGLNIQYF
>TRBJ1-6|TRBD1|few|TRBV20-1
TGCAGTGCTAGTAGACAGGGAGGTAATCCACCCCTCCACTTT
CSASRQGGNPPLHF